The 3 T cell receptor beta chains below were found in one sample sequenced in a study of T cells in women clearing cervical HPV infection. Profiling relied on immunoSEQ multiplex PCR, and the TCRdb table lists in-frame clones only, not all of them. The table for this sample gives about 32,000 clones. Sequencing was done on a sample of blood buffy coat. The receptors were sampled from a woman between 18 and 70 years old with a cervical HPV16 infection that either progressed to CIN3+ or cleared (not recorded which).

Here the CDR3 reads CASSLVAGEDTQYF. The CDR3 DNA, read in part, is TGTGCCAGCAGCTTGGTGGCAGGGGAAGATACG. The rearrangement links TRBV5-5 to TRBJ2-3; a possible D gene is TRBD1 (6 bases). Coverage ceases 3 residues before the CDR3 finishes, and the germline J gene fills in the end. The V end lost 0 bases, the J end lost 5 bases, and 10 bases lay between the germline ends. The CDR3 runs 14 residues. The germline V gene encodes CDR1 SGHKS and CDR2 YYEKEE (reference sequence).

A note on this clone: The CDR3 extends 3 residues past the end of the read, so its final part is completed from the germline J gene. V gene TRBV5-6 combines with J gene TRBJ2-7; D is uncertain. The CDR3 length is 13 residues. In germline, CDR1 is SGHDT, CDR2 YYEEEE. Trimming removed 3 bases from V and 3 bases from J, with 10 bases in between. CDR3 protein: CASSSVQLYEQYF. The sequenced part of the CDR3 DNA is TGTGCCAGCAGCTCCGTACAGCTCTACGAG.

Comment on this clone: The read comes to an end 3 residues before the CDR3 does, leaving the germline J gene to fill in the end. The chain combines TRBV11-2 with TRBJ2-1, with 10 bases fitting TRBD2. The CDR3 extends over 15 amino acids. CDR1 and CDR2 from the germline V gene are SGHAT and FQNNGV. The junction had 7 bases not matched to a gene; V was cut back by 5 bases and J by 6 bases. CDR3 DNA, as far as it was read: TGTGCCAGCAGCGAAGGGACTAGCGAGCTCAATGAG. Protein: CASSEGTSELNE. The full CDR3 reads CASSEGTSELNEQFF.